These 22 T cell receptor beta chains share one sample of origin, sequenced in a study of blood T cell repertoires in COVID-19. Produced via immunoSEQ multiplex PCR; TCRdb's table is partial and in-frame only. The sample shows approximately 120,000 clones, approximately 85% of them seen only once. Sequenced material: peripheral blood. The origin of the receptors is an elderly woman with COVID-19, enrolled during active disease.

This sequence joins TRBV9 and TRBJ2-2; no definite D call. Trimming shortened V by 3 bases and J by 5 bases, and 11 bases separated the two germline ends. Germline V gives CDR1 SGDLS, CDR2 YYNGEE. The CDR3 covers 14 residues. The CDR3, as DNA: TGTGCCAGCAGCGAAGCCGCCGGGACCGGGGAGCTGTTTTTT. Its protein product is CASSEAAGTGELFF.

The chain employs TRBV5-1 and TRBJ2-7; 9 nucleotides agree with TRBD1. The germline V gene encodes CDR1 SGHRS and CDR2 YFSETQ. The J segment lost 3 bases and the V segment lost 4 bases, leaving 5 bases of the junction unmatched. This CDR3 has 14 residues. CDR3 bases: TGCGCCAGCAGCGGACAGGGGCGTAACTACGAGCAGTACTTC. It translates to CASSGQGRNYEQYF.

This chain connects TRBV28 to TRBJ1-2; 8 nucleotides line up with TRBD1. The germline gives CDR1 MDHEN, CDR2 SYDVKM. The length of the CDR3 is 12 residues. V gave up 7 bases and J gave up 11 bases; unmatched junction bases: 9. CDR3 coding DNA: TGTGCCAGCAAGACCGGGACAGGACATTACACCTTC. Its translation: CASKTGTGHYTF.

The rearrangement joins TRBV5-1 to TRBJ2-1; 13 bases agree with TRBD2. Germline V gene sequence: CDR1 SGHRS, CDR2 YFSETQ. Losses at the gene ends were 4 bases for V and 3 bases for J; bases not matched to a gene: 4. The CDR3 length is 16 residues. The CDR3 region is CASSSGTSGIYNEQFF. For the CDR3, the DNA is TGCGCCAGCAGCAGTGGGACTAGCGGGATCTACAATGAGCAGTTCTTC.

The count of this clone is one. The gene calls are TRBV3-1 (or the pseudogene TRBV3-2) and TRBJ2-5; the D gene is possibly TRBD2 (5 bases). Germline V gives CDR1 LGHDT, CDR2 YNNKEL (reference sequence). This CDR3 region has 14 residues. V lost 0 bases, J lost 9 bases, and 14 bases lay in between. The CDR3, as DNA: TGTGCCAGCAGCCAAGATGAGGCTAGCAGGTCCCAGTACTTC. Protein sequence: CASSQDEASRSQYF.

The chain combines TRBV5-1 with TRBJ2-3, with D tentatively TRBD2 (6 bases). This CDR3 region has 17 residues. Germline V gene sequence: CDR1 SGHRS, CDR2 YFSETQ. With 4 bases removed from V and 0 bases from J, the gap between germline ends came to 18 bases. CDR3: CASSAGLGLASTDTQYF. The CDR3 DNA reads TGCGCCAGCAGCGCAGGGCTGGGACTCGCCAGCACAGATACGCAGTATTTT.

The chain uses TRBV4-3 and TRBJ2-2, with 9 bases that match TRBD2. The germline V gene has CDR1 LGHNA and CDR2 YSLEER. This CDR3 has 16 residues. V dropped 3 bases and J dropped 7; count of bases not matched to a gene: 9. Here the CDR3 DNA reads TGCGCCAGCAGCCAGTTAGCGGGAGCGGTTGGCGGGGAGCTGTTTTTT. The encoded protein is CASSQLAGAVGGELFF.

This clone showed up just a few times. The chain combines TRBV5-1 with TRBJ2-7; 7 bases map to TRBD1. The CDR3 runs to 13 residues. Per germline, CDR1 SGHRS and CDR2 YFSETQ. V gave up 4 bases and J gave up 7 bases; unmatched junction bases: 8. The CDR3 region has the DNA TGCGCCAGCAGCGTACGGACAGGATTTGAGCAGTACTTC. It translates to CASSVRTGFEQYF.

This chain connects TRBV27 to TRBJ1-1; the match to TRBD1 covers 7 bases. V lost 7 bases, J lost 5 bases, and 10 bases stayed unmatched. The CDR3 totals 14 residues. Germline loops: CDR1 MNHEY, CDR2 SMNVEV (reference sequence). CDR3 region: CASTPGGFSTEAFF. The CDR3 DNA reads TGTGCCAGCACCCCAGGGGGTTTCTCGACTGAAGCTTTCTTT.

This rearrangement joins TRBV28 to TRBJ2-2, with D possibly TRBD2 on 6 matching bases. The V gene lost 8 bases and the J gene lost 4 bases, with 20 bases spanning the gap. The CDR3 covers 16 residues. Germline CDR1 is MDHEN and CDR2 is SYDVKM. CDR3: CASRSLGGTLTGELFF. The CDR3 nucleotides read TGTGCCAGCCGATCTCTAGGCGGGACCCTCACCGGGGAGCTGTTTTTT.

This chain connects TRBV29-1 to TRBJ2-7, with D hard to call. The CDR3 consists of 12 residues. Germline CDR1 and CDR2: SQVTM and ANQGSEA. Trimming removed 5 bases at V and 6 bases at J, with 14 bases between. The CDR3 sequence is CSVSVPGREQYF. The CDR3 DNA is TGCAGCGTTTCGGTGCCAGGCCGCGAGCAGTACTTC.

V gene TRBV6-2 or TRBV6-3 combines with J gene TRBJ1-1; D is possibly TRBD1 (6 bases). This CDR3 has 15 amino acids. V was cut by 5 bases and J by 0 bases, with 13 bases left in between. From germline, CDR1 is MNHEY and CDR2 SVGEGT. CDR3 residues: CASSDRDTLNTEAFF. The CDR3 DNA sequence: TGTGCCAGCAGTGACCGGGACACTCTGAACACTGAAGCTTTCTTT.

DNA for the CDR3: TGTGCCAGTACACGGGAGGGGGCTGGGGCCAACGTCCTGACTTTC. Encoded protein: CASTREGAGANVLTF. The rearrangement links TRBV28 to TRBJ2-6; 8 bases align to TRBD2. J lost 2 bases, V lost 9 bases, and 6 bases had no gene match. The CDR3 consists of 15 residues. Germline values: CDR1 MDHEN, CDR2 SYDVKM.

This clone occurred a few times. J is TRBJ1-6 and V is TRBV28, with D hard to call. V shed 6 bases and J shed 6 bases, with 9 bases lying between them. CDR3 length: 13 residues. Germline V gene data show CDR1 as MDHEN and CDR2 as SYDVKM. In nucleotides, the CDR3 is TGTGCCAGCAGGGCAGGATTTAATTCACCCCTCCACTTT. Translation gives CASRAGFNSPLHF.

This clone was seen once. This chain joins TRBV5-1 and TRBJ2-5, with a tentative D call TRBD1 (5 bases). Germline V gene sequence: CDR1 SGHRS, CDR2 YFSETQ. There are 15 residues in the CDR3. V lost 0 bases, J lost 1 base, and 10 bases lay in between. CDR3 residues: CASSLAKGSQETQYF. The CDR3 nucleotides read TGCGCCAGCAGCTTGGCCAAGGGGTCCCAAGAGACCCAGTACTTC.

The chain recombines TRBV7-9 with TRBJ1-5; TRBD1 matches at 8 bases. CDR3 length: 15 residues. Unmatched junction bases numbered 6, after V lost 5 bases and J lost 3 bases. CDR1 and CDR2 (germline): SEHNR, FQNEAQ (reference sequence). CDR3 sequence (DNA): TGTGCCAGCAGCGTGGGACAGGTAGACAATCAGCCCCAGCATTTT. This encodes CASSVGQVDNQPQHF.

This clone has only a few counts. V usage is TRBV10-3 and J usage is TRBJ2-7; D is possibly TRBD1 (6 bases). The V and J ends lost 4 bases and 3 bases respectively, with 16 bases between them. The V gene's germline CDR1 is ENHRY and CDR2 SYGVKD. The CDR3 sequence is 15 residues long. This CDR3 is CAISGHRDKNYEQYF. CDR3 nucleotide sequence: TGTGCCATCAGTGGCCACCGGGACAAGAACTACGAGCAGTACTTC.

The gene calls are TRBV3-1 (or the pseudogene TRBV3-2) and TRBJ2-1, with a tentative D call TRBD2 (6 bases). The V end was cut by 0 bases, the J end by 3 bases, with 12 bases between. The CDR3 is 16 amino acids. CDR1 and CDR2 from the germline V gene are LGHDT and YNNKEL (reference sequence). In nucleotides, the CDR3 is TGTGCCAGCAGCCAAGAACGGCTAGCGCTCTACAATGAGCAGTTCTTC. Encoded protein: CASSQERLALYNEQFF.

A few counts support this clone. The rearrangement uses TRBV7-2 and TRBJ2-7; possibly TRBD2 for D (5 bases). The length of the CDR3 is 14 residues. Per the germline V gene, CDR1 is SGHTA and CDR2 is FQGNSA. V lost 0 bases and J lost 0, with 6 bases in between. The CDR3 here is CASSLAGSSYEQYF. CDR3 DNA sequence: TGTGCCAGCAGCTTAGCAGGGAGCTCCTACGAGCAGTACTTC.

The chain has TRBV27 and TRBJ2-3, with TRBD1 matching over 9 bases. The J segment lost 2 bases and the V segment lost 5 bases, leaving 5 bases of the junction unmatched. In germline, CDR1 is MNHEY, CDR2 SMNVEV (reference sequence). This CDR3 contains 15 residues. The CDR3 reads CASSKGQGTTDTQYF. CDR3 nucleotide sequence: TGTGCCAGCAGTAAGGGACAGGGTACCACAGATACGCAGTATTTT.

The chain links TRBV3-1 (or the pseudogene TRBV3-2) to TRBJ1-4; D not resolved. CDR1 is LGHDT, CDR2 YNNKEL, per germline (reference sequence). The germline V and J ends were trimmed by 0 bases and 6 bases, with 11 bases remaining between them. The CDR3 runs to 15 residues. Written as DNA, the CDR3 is TGTGCCAGCAGCCAAGAGTCTAGGTCTGATGAAAAACTGTTTTTT. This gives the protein CASSQESRSDEKLFF.

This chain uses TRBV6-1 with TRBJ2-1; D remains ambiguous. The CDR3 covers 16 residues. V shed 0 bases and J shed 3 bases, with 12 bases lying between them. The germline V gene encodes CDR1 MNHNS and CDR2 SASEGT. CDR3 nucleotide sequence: TGTGCCAGCAGTGAAGCATTCAGTGCCCTCTACAATGAGCAGTTCTTC. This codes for CASSEAFSALYNEQFF.